The 28 T cell receptor beta chains presented below share a single source sample, sequenced in a study. TCRdb fed the RT-PCR reads into MiXCR, producing one record per CDR3 protein. In the table there are about 700,000 distinct CDR3 sequences, 13% to 15% of which are singletons. The sequenced sample consisted of memory CD4+ T cells from blood. The receptors stem from a female donor in good health, serving as a healthy control.

The V gene is TRBV11-3, the J gene TRBJ2-3; 7 bases are a match to TRBD2. After removal of 3 bases from V and 3 bases from J, the junction contained 9 bases not matched to a gene. The CDR3 sequence is 16 residues long. Per the germline V gene, CDR1 is SGHNT and CDR2 is YENEEA. The DNA for the CDR3 is TGTGCCAGCAGCTTTGGCCGAAGCGGGGAGACAGATACGCAGTATTTT. Translation gives CASSFGRSGETDTQYF.

This clonotype was detected a few times. This chain links TRBV5-4 with TRBJ2-2; D not certain. CDR3 length equals 14 residues. Trimming pared 2 bases from V and 1 base from J, leaving 6 bases between. The germline gives CDR1 SGHNT, CDR2 YYREEE (reference sequence). For the CDR3, the DNA is TGTGCCAGCAGCTTCCACAGGAACACCGGGGAGCTGTTTTTT. Amino acid sequence: CASSFHRNTGELFF.

This clonotype showed up many times. V is TRBV12-3 or TRBV12-4 and J is TRBJ2-5; D remains unclear. The CDR3 has 11 amino acids. The V end was cut by 2 bases, the J end by 5 bases, with 3 bases between. The CDR3 coding sequence is TGTGCCAGCAGTTTAATCGAGACCCAGTACTTC. Residues: CASSLIETQYF.

The rearrangement links TRBV9 to TRBJ1-4; 9 bases are shared with TRBD1. Germline lookup yields CDR1 SGDLS and CDR2 YYNGEE. This CDR3 has 15 amino acids. The V gene end was trimmed by 0 bases and the J gene end by 6 bases; junction bases not matched to a gene: 3. CDR3 in amino acids: CASSVGTGAYEKLFF. The CDR3 nucleotides read TGTGCCAGCAGCGTAGGGACAGGGGCTTATGAAAAACTGTTTTTT.

This clonotype showed up just a few times. The chain combines TRBV5-5 with TRBJ2-7; unclear D gene. CDR1 and CDR2 from the germline V gene are SGHKS and YYEKEE (reference sequence). The V end lost 7 bases, the J end lost 2 bases, and 13 bases lay between the germline ends. The CDR3 totals 13 residues. The CDR3 sequence: CASGASAPYEQYF. CDR3 nucleotides: TGTGCCAGCGGCGCCTCAGCGCCCTACGAGCAGTACTTC.

This clonotype was detected a few times. This chain connects TRBV20-1 to TRBJ2-1, with 13 bases that match TRBD2. The V and J ends lost 4 bases and 10 bases, in that order; junction bases with no gene match: 13. The germline V gene encodes CDR1 DFQATT and CDR2 SNEGSKA (reference sequence). The CDR3 covers 16 residues. DNA for the CDR3: TGCAGTGCTACTCCCGCCGGGACTAGCGGGAAAACGGAGCAGTTCTTC. It is translated as CSATPAGTSGKTEQFF.

This clonotype was picked up a small number of times. V gene TRBV5-1 combines with J gene TRBJ1-3; a weak D match, TRBD1 (6 bases). Germline CDR1 reads SGHRS; CDR2 reads YFSETQ. The germline V and J ends were trimmed by 0 bases and 0 bases, with 13 bases remaining between them. The CDR3 is 17 residues long. The CDR3 sequence: CASSLGGGPTSGNTIYF. As DNA, the CDR3 is TGCGCCAGCAGCTTGGGCGGGGGGCCCACCTCTGGAAACACCATATATTTT.

This chain joins TRBV7-9 and TRBJ2-7; D is uncertain. The germline V and J ends were trimmed by 0 bases and 4 bases, with 7 bases remaining between them. From germline, CDR1 is SEHNR and CDR2 FQNEAQ (reference sequence). The CDR3 spans 13 residues. The CDR3 sequence is CASSLAADYEQYF. DNA for the CDR3: TGTGCCAGCAGCTTAGCGGCGGATTACGAGCAGTACTTC. Together with reference TRBV7-9 and TRBJ2-7, the CDR3 gives the full variable domain: DTGVSQNPRHKITKRGQNVTFRCDPISEHNRLYWYRQTLGQGPEFLTYFQNEAQLEKSRLLSDRFSAERPKGSFSTLEIQRTEQGDSAMYLCASSLAADYEQYFGPGTRLTVT.

CDR3 residues: CASSRTGIYQPQHF. CDR3 sequence (DNA): TGTGCCAGCAGCAGAACCGGGATATATCAGCCCCAGCATTTT. The chain is built from TRBV7-2 and TRBJ1-5; unclear D gene. Germline CDR1 reads SGHTA; CDR2 reads FQGNSA. V lost 5 bases, J lost 5 bases, and 13 bases lay in between. The CDR3 runs 14 residues. Drawing the rest from reference TRBV7-2 and TRBJ1-5, the complete variable domain is GAGVSQSPSNKVTEKGKDVELRCDPISGHTALYWYRQSLGQGLEFLIYFQGNSAPDKSGLPSDRFSAERTGGSVSTLTIQRTQQEDSAVYLCASSRTGIYQPQHFGDGTRLSIL.

V and J are TRBV7-9 and TRBJ2-1; a possible D gene is TRBD1 (5 bases). In germline, CDR1 is SEHNR, CDR2 FQNEAQ (reference sequence). Trimming took 4 bases from V and 8 from J, leaving 12 bases between them. The CDR3 has 13 amino acids. The chain's CDR3 is CASSSQGFDEQFF. CDR3 nucleotides: TGTGCCAGCAGCTCTCAGGGATTCGATGAGCAGTTCTTC. The full variable domain, its missing parts supplied by reference TRBV7-9 and TRBJ2-1, is DTGVSQNPRHKITKRGQNVTFRCDPISEHNRLYWYRQTLGQGPEFLTYFQNEAQLEKSRLLSDRFSAERPKGSFSTLEIQRTEQGDSAMYLCASSSQGFDEQFFGPGTRLTVL.

V usage is TRBV19 and J usage is TRBJ1-2; D is uncertain. Germline lookup yields CDR1 LNHDA and CDR2 SQIVND (reference sequence). V gave up 3 bases and J gave up 7 bases, with 12 bases separating them. The CDR3 contains 13 residues. CDR3 coding DNA: TGTGCCAGTAGTATTTTAGGGATACCTGGCTACACCTTC. Protein: CASSILGIPGYTF.

The V gene is TRBV6-5, the J gene TRBJ1-1, with TRBD1 as a possible D gene (5 bases). CDR1 is MNHEY, CDR2 SVGAGI, per germline. V was cut by 4 bases and J by 4 bases, with 16 bases left in between. The CDR3 is made up of 15 amino acids. CDR3: CASSLNGAGGTEAFF. The CDR3 DNA follows: TGTGCCAGCAGTTTAAATGGGGCGGGTGGCACTGAAGCTTTCTTT.

This clonotype was found many times. The chain is built from TRBV5-5 and TRBJ2-1; TRBD1 aligns across 7 bases. J gave up 3 bases and V 4 bases, and 7 bases lay outside the gene matches. Germline CDR1 and CDR2: SGHKS and YYEKEE (reference sequence). There are 15 residues in the CDR3. CDR3 sequence reads: CASSQETGFYNEQFF. CDR3 bases: TGTGCCAGCAGCCAGGAGACAGGGTTCTACAATGAGCAGTTCTTC.

This clonotype occurred many times. The J gene is TRBJ2-7, the V gene TRBV15; no clear D. CDR1 and CDR2 from the germline V gene are LNHNV and YYDKDF (reference sequence). V lost 5 bases to trimming and J lost 7 bases, with 12 bases between them. The CDR3 extends over 12 amino acids. The CDR3 DNA reads as TGTGCCACCAGCCAGATCCTAGGGGAGCAGTACTTC. It specifies CATSQILGEQYF.

This clonotype has more than one count but fewer than ten. V usage is TRBV18 and J usage is TRBJ2-1, with 8 positions matching TRBD2. The CDR3 is 15 residues long. The trim removed 8 bases at V and 5 bases at J, leaving 11 bases unmatched. Looked up from germline, CDR1 is KGHSH and CDR2 is LQKENI. As DNA, the CDR3 is TGTGCCAGCCACAAACCGACTAGCGCAGACAATGAGCAGTTCTTC. It translates to CASHKPTSADNEQFF.

J is TRBJ1-1 and V is TRBV6-2 or TRBV6-3, with D possibly being TRBD1 (6 bases). V dropped 7 bases and J dropped 2 bases, with 14 bases sitting between them. The V gene's germline CDR1 is MNHEY and CDR2 SVGEGT. The CDR3 is 14 amino acids. In DNA form, the CDR3 reads TGTGCCAGCATAACTCCAGGGGAAAACACTGAAGCTTTCTTT. Translated: CASITPGENTEAFF.

This clonotype was found a few times. The chain links TRBV7-2 to TRBJ2-3, with TRBD2 matching 12 bases. CDR1 is SGHTA and CDR2 is FQGNSA in the germline V gene. CDR3 length: 14 residues. V gave up 5 bases and J gave up 8 bases; unmatched junction bases: 5. The CDR3 reads CASSPRTSGVTQYF. The CDR3 DNA is TGTGCCAGCAGCCCCAGGACTAGCGGGGTTACGCAGTATTTT. Looking up the rest from reference TRBV7-2 and TRBJ2-3 gives the full variable domain: GAGVSQSPSNKVTEKGKDVELRCDPISGHTALYWYRQSLGQGLEFLIYFQGNSAPDKSGLPSDRFSAERTGGSVSTLTIQRTQQEDSAVYLCASSPRTSGVTQYFGPGTRLTVL.

This clonotype was detected many times. V and J are TRBV10-3 and TRBJ2-2; D may be TRBD2 (5 bases). Trimming cost V 0 bases and J 5 bases, with 7 bases left between them. Germline assignment: CDR1 ENHRY and CDR2 SYGVKD. This CDR3 is 14 amino acids long. The CDR3 sequence: CAISESRTTGELFF. The CDR3 DNA is TGTGCCATCAGTGAGTCGCGGACTACCGGGGAGCTGTTTTTT.

This clonotype was detected ten times or more. The CDR3 region is CASSIGTVLSNQPQHF. The CDR3 DNA reads TGCGCCAGCAGCATCGGGACAGTGCTTAGCAATCAGCCCCAGCATTTT. The chain couples TRBV10-2 to TRBJ1-5, with 7 bases fitting TRBD1. This CDR3 spans 16 amino acids. CDR1 and CDR2 (germline): WSHSY, SAAADI. V lost 6 bases to trimming and J lost 0 bases; unmatched junction nucleotides: 8.

The rearrangement joins TRBV5-1 to TRBJ1-1, with a tentative D call TRBD1 (6 bases). Germline CDR1 SGHRS, CDR2 YFSETQ. Trimming removed 4 bases from V and 10 bases from J, with 14 bases in between. The CDR3 consists of 12 residues. The chain's CDR3 is CASSGGQIPAFF. The CDR3, as DNA: TGCGCCAGCAGCGGCGGACAGATTCCAGCTTTCTTT.

This chain connects TRBV3-1 to TRBJ1-2; D not certain. The CDR3 has 12 amino acids. The V end lost 0 bases, the J end lost 8 bases, and 7 bases lay between the germline ends. Germline-derived CDR1 and CDR2 are LGHDT and YNNKEL (reference sequence). In DNA, the CDR3 is TGTGCCAGCAGCCAAGATGTAAGAGGCTACACCTTC. Amino acid sequence: CASSQDVRGYTF.

The V and J genes are TRBV7-9 and TRBJ2-3, with D possibly TRBD2 on 6 matching bases. Germline V CDR1 and CDR2: SEHNR, FQNEAQ (reference sequence). This CDR3 contains 15 residues. Deletions cut 2 bases from V and 4 bases from J, with 13 bases between. CDR3 loop: CASSLSSDWADTQYF. The CDR3 DNA follows: TGTGCCAGCAGCTTATCTAGCGATTGGGCAGATACGCAGTATTTT.

This clonotype was picked up a small number of times. The V gene is TRBV7-2, the J gene TRBJ2-5; tentatively, D is TRBD2 (5 bases). Germline values: CDR1 SGHTA, CDR2 FQGNSA. This CDR3 comprises 15 residues. Trimming left V 0 bases short and J 4 bases short, with 12 bases between. The CDR3 loop is CASSLALGRGETQYF. CDR3 coding DNA: TGTGCCAGCAGCTTAGCGCTGGGTCGGGGAGAGACCCAGTACTTC.

This clonotype has only a few counts. The chain has TRBV4-1 and TRBJ2-7; the D is unclear. V was cut by 0 bases and J by 6 bases, with 18 bases left in between. CDR1 and CDR2 (germline): MGHRA, YSYEKL. This CDR3 spans 16 amino acids. The CDR3 protein is CASSQDPTSQVGEQYF. The CDR3 DNA sequence: TGCGCCAGCAGCCAAGATCCGACGTCGCAGGTGGGCGAGCAGTACTTC.

The genes are TRBV7-9 and TRBJ1-3; D not certain. Germline-derived CDR1 and CDR2 are SEHNR and FQNEAQ (reference sequence). V was cut by 5 bases and J by 0 bases, with 11 bases left in between. CDR3 length: 15 residues. As DNA, the CDR3 is TGTGCCAGCAGCCGGGCCACGGCCTCTGGAAACACCATATATTTT. Translation: CASSRATASGNTIYF.

This clonotype was recorded at least ten times. V usage is TRBV7-2 and J usage is TRBJ2-5; 8 nucleotides match TRBD1. The germline gives CDR1 SGHTA, CDR2 FQGNSA. V trimming: 5 bases; J trimming: 1 base; junction bases outside the gene matches: 3. The CDR3 sequence is 14 residues long. The CDR3 DNA follows: TGTGCCAGCAGCCCCCAGGGGGCCCAAGAGACCCAGTACTTC. It yields the protein CASSPQGAQETQYF.

This clonotype showed up just a few times. The V gene is TRBV12-3 or TRBV12-4, the J gene TRBJ2-1; D gene unclear. This CDR3 contains 16 residues. Trimming cost V 2 bases and J 5 bases, with 16 bases left between them. CDR3 sequence reads: CASSLLSSPLNNEQFF. The DNA for the CDR3 is TGTGCCAGCAGTTTACTTAGCTCGCCACTAAACAATGAGCAGTTCTTC.

The chain joins TRBV5-1 to TRBJ2-7, with D possibly matching TRBD1 (5 bases). The ends were cut back, 1 base at V and 2 bases at J, with 16 bases in the middle. The CDR3 has 16 amino acids. Germline lookup yields CDR1 SGHRS and CDR2 YFSETQ. The DNA of the CDR3 is TGCGCCAGCAGCTTGTGGAAGGCGGCAGGGACCTACGAGCAGTACTTC. Translated, it gives CASSLWKAAGTYEQYF.